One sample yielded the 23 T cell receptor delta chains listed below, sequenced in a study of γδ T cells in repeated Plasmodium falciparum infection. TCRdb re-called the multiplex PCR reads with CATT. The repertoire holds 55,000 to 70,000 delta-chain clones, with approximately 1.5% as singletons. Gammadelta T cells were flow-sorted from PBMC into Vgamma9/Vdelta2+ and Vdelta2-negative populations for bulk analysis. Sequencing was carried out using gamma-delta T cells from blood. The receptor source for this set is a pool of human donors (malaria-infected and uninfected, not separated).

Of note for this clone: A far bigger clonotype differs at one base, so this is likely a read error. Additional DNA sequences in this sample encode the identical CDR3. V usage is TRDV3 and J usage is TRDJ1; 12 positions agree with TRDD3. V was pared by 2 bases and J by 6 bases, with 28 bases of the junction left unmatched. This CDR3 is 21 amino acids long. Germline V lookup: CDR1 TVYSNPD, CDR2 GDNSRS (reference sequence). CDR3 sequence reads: CAFPSRSEHTGGYRARYKLIF. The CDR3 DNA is TGTGCCTTTCCCTCCCGTTCGGAGCATACTGGGGGATACAGGGCCAGATATAAACTCATCTTT.

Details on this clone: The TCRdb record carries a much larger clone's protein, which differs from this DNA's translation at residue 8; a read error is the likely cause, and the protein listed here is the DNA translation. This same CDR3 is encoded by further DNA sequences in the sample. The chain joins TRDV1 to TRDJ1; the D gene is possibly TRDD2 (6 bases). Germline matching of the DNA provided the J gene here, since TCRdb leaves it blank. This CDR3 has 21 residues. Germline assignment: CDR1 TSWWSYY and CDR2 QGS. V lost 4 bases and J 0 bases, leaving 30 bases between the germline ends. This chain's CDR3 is CALGVQGRLLLRTSYTDKLIF. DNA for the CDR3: TGTGCTCTTGGGGTTCAAGGGAGGCTCCTACTTCGTACTTCGTACACCGATAAACTCATCTTT.

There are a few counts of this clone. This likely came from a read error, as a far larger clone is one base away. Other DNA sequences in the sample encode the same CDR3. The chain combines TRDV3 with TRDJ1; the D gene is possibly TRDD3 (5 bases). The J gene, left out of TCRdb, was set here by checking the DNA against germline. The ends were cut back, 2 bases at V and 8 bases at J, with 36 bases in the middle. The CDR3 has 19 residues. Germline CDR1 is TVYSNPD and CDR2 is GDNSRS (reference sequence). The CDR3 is CAFGRGPFYAPVLASKLIF. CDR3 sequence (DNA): TGTGCCTTTGGCCGGGGCCCATTCTACGCTCCCGTACTGGCCTCGAAACTCATCTTT.

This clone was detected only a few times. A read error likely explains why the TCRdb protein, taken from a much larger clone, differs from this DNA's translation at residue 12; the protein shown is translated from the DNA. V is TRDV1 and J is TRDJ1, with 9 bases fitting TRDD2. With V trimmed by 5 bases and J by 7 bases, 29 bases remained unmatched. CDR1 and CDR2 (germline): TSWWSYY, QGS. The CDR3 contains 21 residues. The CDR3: CALGILPTETGRYAYLPKLIF. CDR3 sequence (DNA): TGTGCTCTTGGGATCCTTCCTACCGAGACTGGGAGATACGCGTATCTCCCTAAACTCATCTTT.

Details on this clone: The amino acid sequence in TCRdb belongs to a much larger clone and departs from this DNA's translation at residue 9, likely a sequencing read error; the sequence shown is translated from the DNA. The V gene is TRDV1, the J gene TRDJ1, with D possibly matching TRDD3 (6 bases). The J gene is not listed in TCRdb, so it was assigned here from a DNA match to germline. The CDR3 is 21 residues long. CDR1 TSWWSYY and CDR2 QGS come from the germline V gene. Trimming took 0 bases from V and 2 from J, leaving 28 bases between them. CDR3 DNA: TGTGCTCTTGGGGAACTCCCCTCCCGGGGATTTCCTCCCCTTTTGACCGATAAACTCATCTTT. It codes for CALGELPSRGFPPLLTDKLIF.

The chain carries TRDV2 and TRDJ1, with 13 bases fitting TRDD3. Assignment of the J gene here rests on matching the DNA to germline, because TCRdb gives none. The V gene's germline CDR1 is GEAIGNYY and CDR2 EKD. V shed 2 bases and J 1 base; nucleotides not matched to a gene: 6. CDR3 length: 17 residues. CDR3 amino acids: CACDIGTGGYVTDKLIF. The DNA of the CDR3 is TGTGCCTGTGACATTGGAACTGGGGGATACGTCACCGATAAACTCATCTTT.

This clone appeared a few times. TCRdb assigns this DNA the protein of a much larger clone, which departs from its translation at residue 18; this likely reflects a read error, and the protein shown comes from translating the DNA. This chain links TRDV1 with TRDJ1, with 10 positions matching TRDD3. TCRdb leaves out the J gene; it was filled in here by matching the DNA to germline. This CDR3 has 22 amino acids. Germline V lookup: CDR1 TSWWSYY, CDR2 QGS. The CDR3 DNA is TGTGCTCTTGGGGAGACTTCCTGGTACTGGGGGATGGGGATACCGTACACCAATAAACTCATCTTT. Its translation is CALGETSWYWGMGIPYTNKLIF.

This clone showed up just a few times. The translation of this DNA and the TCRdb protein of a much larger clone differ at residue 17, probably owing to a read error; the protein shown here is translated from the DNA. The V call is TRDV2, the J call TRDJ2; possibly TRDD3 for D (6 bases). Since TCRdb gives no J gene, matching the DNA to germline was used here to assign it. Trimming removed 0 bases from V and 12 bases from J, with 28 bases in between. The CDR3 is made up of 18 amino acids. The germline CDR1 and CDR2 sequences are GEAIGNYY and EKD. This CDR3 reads CACDTVRGTQLYTDKLFF. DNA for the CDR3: TGTGCCTGTGACACCGTCCGGGGGACCCAATTGTACACCGATAAACTCTTCTTT.

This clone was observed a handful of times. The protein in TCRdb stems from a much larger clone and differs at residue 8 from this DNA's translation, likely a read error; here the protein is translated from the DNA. The CDR3 here is CALGDSAILLILGETRPLIF. For the CDR3, the DNA is TGTGCTCTTGGGGACTCGGCCATCCTACTAATACTGGGGGAGACCAGACCCCTGATCTTT. V gene TRDV1 combines with J gene TRDJ4, with 9 bases fitting TRDD3. The J gene is not listed in TCRdb, so it was assigned here from a DNA match to germline. The V gene's germline CDR1 is TSWWSYY and CDR2 QGS. The CDR3 is 20 residues long. Trimming cost V 3 bases and J 0 bases; bases outside gene matches: 20.

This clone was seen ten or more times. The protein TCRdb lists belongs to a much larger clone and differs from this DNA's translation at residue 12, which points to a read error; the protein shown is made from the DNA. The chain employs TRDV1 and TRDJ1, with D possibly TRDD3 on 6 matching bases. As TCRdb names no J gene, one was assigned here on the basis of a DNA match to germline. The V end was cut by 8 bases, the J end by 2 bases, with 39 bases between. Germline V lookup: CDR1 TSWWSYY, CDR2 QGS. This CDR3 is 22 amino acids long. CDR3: CALNNLREASWGGDGGTDKLIF. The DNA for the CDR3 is TGTGCTCTTAACAATTTAAGGGAGGCCTCCTGGGGCGGGGATGGAGGGACCGATAAACTCATCTTT.

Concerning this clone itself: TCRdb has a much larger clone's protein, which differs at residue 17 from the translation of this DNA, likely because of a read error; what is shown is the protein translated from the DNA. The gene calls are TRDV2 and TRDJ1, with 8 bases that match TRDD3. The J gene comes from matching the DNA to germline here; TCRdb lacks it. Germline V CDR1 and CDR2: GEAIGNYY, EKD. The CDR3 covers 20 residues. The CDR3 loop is CACDAEGGLYWGSYTDELIF. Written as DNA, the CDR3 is TGTGCCTGTGACGCAGAAGGGGGACTATACTGGGGGTCCTACACCGATGAACTCATCTTT.

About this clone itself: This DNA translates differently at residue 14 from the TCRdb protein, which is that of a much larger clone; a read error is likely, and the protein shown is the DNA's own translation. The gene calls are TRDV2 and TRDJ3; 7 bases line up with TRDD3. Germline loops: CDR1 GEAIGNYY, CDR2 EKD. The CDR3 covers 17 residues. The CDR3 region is CACDTWGSSWDTRKMFF. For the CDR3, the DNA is TGTGCCTGTGACACCTGGGGGAGCTCCTGGGACACCCGAAAGATGTTTTTC.

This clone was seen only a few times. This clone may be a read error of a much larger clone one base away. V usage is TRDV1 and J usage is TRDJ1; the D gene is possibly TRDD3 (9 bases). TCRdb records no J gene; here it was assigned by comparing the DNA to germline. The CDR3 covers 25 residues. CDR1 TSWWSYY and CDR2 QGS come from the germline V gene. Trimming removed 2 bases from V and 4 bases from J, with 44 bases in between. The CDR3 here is CALGEVQASYISSWGILIWGDKLIF. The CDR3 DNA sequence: TGTGCTCTTGGGGAAGTTCAGGCTTCCTACATTTCCTCCTGGGGGATTCTCATCTGGGGCGATAAACTCATCTTT.

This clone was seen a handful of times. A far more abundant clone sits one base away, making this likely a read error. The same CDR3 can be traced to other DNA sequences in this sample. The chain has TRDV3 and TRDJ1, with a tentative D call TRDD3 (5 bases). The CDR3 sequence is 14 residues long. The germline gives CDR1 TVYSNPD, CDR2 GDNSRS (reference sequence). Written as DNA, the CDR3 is TGCGCCATAAACATTCCCCCGGATAGCGATAAACTCATCTTT. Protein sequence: CAINIPPDSDKLIF.

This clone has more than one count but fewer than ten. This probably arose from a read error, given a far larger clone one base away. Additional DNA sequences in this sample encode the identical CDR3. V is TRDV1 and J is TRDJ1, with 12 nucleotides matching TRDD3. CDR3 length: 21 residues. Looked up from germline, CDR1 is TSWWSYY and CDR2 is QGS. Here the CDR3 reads CALGERRLQYWGIPYTDKLIF. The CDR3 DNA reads TGTGCTCTTGGGGAAAGACGACTACAGTACTGGGGGATACCCTACACCGATAAACTCATCTTC.

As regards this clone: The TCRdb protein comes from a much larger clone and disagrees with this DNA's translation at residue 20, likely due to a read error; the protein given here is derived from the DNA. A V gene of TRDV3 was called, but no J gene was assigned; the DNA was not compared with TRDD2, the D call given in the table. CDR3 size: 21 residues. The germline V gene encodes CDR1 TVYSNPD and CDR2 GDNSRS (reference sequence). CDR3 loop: CAFARDSFLVPQPKYTDKLTF. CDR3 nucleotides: TGTGCCTTTGCACGCGACTCCTTCCTAGTCCCCCAACCCAAGTACACCGATAAACTCACCTTT.

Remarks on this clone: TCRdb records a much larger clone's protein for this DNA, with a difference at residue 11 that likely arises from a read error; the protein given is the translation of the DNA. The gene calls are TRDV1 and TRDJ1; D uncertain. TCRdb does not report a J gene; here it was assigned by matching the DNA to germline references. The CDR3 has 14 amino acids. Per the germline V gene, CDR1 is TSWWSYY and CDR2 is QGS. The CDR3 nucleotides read TGTGCTCTTGGGGAACGGATGTACACCGATGAACTCATCTTT. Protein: CALGERMYTDELIF.

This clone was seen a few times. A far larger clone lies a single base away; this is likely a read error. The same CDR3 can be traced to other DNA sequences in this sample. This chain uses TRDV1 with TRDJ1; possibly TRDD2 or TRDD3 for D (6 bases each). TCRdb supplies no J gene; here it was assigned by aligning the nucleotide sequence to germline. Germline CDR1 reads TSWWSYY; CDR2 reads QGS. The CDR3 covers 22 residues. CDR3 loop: CALGGPFRPNGGDLPSWDKLIF. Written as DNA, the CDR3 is TGTGCTCTCGGGGGTCCCTTCCGCCCGAACGGGGGGGACCTACCAAGTTGGGATAAACTCATCTTT.

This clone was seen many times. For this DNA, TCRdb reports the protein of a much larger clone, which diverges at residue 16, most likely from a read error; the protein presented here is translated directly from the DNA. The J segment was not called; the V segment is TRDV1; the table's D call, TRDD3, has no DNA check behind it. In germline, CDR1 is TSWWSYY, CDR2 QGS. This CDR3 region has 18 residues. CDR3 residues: CALGEAFFLDGRGGKPIF. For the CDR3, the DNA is TGTGCTCTTGGGGAAGCCTTCTTCCTCGACGGGAGAGGGGGTAAACCCATCTTT.

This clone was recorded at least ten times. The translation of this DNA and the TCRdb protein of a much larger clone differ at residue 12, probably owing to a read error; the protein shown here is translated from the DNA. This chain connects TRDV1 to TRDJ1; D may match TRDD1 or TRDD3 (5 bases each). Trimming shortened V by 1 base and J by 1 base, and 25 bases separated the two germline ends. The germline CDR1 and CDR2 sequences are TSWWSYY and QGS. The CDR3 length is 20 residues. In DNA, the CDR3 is TGTGCTCTTGGGGAACCCAGCCCTCCCAAATACCGGGGGCTCACCGATAAACTCATCTTT. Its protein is CALGEPSPPKYRGLTDKLIF.

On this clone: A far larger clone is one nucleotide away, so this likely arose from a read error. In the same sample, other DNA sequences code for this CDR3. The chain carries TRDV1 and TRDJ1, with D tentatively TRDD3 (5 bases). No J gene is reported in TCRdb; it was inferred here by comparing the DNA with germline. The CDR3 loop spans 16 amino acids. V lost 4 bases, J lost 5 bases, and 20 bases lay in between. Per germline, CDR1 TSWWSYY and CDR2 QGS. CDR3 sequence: CALGGLTGDPGDKLIF. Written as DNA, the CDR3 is TGTGCTCTTGGGGGACTTACCGGGGACCCTGGGGATAAACTCATCTTT.

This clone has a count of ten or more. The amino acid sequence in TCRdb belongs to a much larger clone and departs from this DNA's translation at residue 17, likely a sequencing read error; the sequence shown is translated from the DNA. CDR3 amino acids: CALGCQGVATPLSTDKFIF. The DNA for the CDR3 is TGTGCTCTTGGGTGCCAGGGAGTGGCTACTCCCCTGTCTACCGATAAATTCATCTTT. The chain uses TRDV1 and TRDJ1; D uncertain. Germline V gene lookup returns CDR1 TSWWSYY and CDR2 QGS. This CDR3 contains 19 residues.

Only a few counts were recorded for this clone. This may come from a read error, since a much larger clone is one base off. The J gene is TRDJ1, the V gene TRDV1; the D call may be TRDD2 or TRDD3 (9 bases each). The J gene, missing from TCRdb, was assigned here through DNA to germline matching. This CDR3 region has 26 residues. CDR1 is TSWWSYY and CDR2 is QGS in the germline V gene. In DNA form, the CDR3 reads TGCGCTCTTGGGGAACCACCGGGCCTTCCTTCCTACGTTGCCTGGGGGATCCCCTGGGGGACCGATAAACTCATCTTT. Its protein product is CALGEPPGLPSYVAWGIPWGTDKLIF.